These 13 T cell receptor beta chains were sequenced from one sample in a study of regulatory T cells in long-lasting Graves disease. Time point in this sample: newly diagnosed GD, antithyroid drugs for less than 3 months. PBMC RNA was the source of the TCR library. iRepertoire HTBI primers and Arm-PCR of CDR3 regions built TCR beta libraries. TCRdb fed the multiplex PCR reads into MiXCR, producing one record per CDR3 protein. The table has hundreds of thousands of distinct CDR3 sequences, approximately 15% seen once. These data were likewise used in another study, on T cells in Graves' hyperthyroidism and ophthalmopathy.

The material sequenced was peripheral blood mononuclear cells (PBMCs), taken at new diagnosis, from a patient treated with antithyroid drugs. The receptors originated from a woman in her thirties with Graves disease.

This CDR3 is CASSRTVNTGELFF. The CDR3 coding sequence is TGTGCCAGCAGTAGGACCGTAAACACCGGGGAGCTGTTTTTT. The rearrangement joins TRBV6-1 to TRBJ2-2, with D uncertain. The V gene lost 5 bases and the J gene lost 2 bases, with 9 bases spanning the gap. This CDR3 is built from 14 residues. The germline V gene has CDR1 MNHNS and CDR2 SASEGT.

This clonotype was counted a few times. The rearrangement links TRBV2 to TRBJ2-1, with 11 bases fitting TRBD2. J lost 7 bases, V lost 4 bases, and 6 bases had no gene match. The germline gives CDR1 SNHLY, CDR2 FYNNEI. The CDR3 contains 15 residues. The chain's CDR3 is CASSATSGSTNEQFF. DNA of the CDR3: TGTGCCAGCAGTGCCACTAGCGGGAGTACGAATGAGCAGTTCTTC.

This clonotype was recorded at least ten times. This chain joins TRBV12-3 or TRBV12-4 and TRBJ2-7; 11 nucleotides agree with TRBD2. This CDR3 has 15 residues. V gave up 2 bases and J gave up 4 bases; unmatched junction bases: 4. CDR3 nucleotide sequence: TGTGCCAGCAGTTTAAGTAGCGGGAGGGGTTACGAGCAGTACTTC. Its protein product is CASSLSSGRGYEQYF.

This clonotype has at least ten counts. CDR3 in amino acids: CSASARFPKETQYF. The CDR3 DNA is TGCAGTGCTTCCGCAAGATTCCCTAAAGAGACCCAGTACTTC. The chain combines TRBV20-1 with TRBJ2-5; unclear D gene. Trimming cost V 5 bases and J 3 bases, with 16 bases left between them. This CDR3 has 14 residues. Germline CDR1 reads DFQATT; CDR2 reads SNEGSKA (reference sequence).

This clonotype was counted between two and nine times. The V and J genes are TRBV6-1 and TRBJ2-7; the D gene is possibly TRBD2 (6 bases). Trimming removed 6 bases at V and 2 bases at J, with 17 bases between. CDR1 is MNHNS and CDR2 is SASEGT in the germline V gene. This CDR3 has 15 amino acids. CDR3 sequence (DNA): TGTGCCAGCAGATCCACCGGGACTCCTCCCTACGAGCAGTACTTC. Its translation: CASRSTGTPPYEQYF.

The table lists this clonotype with many counts. This rearrangement joins TRBV12-3 or TRBV12-4 to TRBJ1-5; D is undetermined. CDR3 length: 11 residues. V lost 6 bases, J lost 6 bases, and 6 bases lay in between. CDR3 coding DNA: TGTGCCAGCAGCTCTGCTCAGCCCCAGCATTTT. It encodes CASSSAQPQHF.

CDR3 sequence: CASSRVIGGTNEKLFF. The CDR3, as DNA: TGTGCCAGCTCACGAGTTATCGGGGGCACGAATGAAAAACTGTTTTTT. V is TRBV18 and J is TRBJ1-4; the D gene is possibly TRBD1 (6 bases). The CDR3 loop spans 16 amino acids. The V end lost 4 bases, the J end lost 5 bases, and 17 bases lay between the germline ends. Looked up from germline, CDR1 is KGHSH and CDR2 is LQKENI.

This chain uses TRBV5-1 with TRBJ2-7, with D possibly being TRBD2 (6 bases). The V gene's germline CDR1 is SGHRS and CDR2 YFSETQ. With 4 bases removed from V and 6 bases from J, the gap between germline ends came to 38 bases. The length of the CDR3 is 21 residues. The chain's CDR3 is CASSQETTFLNPGLPDVEQYF. The DNA of the CDR3 is TGCGCCAGCAGCCAAGAGACCACCTTCCTCAACCCGGGACTTCCCGACGTCGAGCAGTACTTC.

This clonotype was recorded a few times. This chain links TRBV6-1 with TRBJ1-5; TRBD1 is a possible D gene (5 bases). Looked up from germline, CDR1 is MNHNS and CDR2 is SASEGT. The CDR3 consists of 14 residues. V was pared by 8 bases and J by 4 bases, with 15 bases between. The CDR3 coding sequence is TGTGCCAGCGCAGACAGCAATTCAAATCAGCCCCAGCATTTT. Protein: CASADSNSNQPQHF.

The rearrangement links TRBV5-1 to TRBJ2-7; perhaps TRBD1 as D (7 bases). This CDR3 has 16 residues. Per germline, CDR1 SGHRS and CDR2 YFSETQ. Trimming took 0 bases from V and 4 from J, leaving 17 bases between them. CDR3 amino acids: CASSLGGGTDLYEQYF. The DNA of the CDR3 is TGCGCCAGCAGCTTGGGGGGCGGGACAGATCTATACGAGCAGTACTTC. Combining the CDR3 with reference TRBV5-1 and TRBJ2-7 gives the whole variable domain KAGVTQTPRYLIKTRGQQVTLSCSPISGHRSVSWYQQTPGQGLQFLFEYFSETQRNKGNFPGRFSGRQFSNSRSEMNVSTLELGDSALYLCASSLGGGTDLYEQYFGPGTRLTVT.

In its sample, this clonotype was seen many times. The rearrangement links TRBV29-1 to TRBJ2-3; TRBD2 agrees at 11 bases. V was clipped by 6 bases and J by 1 base; unmatched bases: 6. The CDR3 runs to 15 residues. The germline CDR1 and CDR2 sequences are SQVTM and ANQGSEA. CDR3 sequence: CSVAGTSGRTDTQYF. The CDR3 bases are TGCAGCGTCGCTGGGACTAGCGGCCGCACAGATACGCAGTATTTT.

Only a few counts were recorded for this clonotype. The chain uses TRBV7-6 and TRBJ1-4; D is ambiguous. V shed 5 bases and J shed 2 bases, with 12 bases lying between them. In germline, CDR1 is SGHVS, CDR2 FNYEAQ. CDR3 length equals 15 residues. Here the CDR3 reads CASSPRVGTNEKLFF. The DNA for the CDR3 is TGTGCCAGCAGCCCCCGTGTAGGGACTAATGAAAAACTGTTTTTT.

This clonotype was recorded at least ten times. V gene TRBV29-1 combines with J gene TRBJ2-1; D is perhaps TRBD2 (5 bases). CDR1 is SQVTM and CDR2 is ANQGSEA in the germline V gene. V was clipped by 4 bases and J by 5 bases, with 15 bases between them. This CDR3 is built from 14 residues. The CDR3 bases are TGCAGCGTTGGGTGGCGGGCCGGGGACAATGAGCAGTTCTTC. The encoded protein is CSVGWRAGDNEQFF.